This TCR beta chain was sequenced during a study of blood T cell repertoires in COVID-19. Looking at the study overall: Sources were T cells, B-cell-depleted T cells, or PBMCs; the material itself was cDNA or gDNA.

Original handling: How many nucleated cells were present was estimated from reference gene primer amplification. Using immunoSEQ multiplex PCR, the repertoire was profiled, and TCRdb retains in-frame clones only, with some absent. The DNA gave D and trimming, while V, J and clone size come from that table. The data hold 63,000 or so clones, with 85% to 90% observed a single time. The clonotype originates from a man in his sixties or seventies with active COVID-19. Sample: peripheral blood.

The CDR3 sequence is CASGQGAPPTDTQYF. The CDR3 region has the DNA TGTGCCAGCGGACAGGGGGCGCCTCCGACAGATACGCAGTATTTT. The rearrangement uses TRBV27 and TRBJ2-3; the match to TRBD1 covers 11 bases. J was trimmed by 3 bases and V by 8 bases; bases with no gene match: 7. The CDR3 totals 15 residues. From germline, CDR1 is MNHEY and CDR2 SMNVEV (reference sequence).